What follows is one T cell receptor (beta chain) and its context. This sample stems from a study of blood T cell repertoires in COVID-19. Whole-study context: Nucleic acid was either cDNA or gDNA, and it came from T cells, B-cell-depleted T cells, or PBMCs.

This CDR3 comprises 13 residues. V gave up 4 bases and J gave up 7 bases; unmatched junction bases: 5. Per the original data handling: Estimated nucleated cell counts came from reference gene primer amplification. Using immunoSEQ multiplex PCR, the repertoire was profiled, and TCRdb retains in-frame clones only, with some absent. Clone size and V and J calls were adopted from that table, with D and trimming inferred from the DNA. Of some 200,000 clones listed, less than 95% are singletons. Patients from Seattle were sampled longitudinally, starting during active infection. What was sequenced was peripheral blood. The clonotype was recovered from a man aged 30 to 39 with COVID-19, enrolled during active disease. The rearrangement links TRBV12-3 or TRBV12-4 to TRBJ1-1, with 8 nucleotides matching TRBD1. CDR3: CASSSTGEGEAFF. The CDR3 DNA reads TGTGCCAGCAGTTCGACAGGGGAAGGTGAAGCTTTCTTT.